These 16 T cell receptor beta chains were all obtained from the same sample, sequenced in a study of T cell repertoires in cytomegalovirus infection (dated by TCRdb to 2018 to 2020). Sequencing relied on an Illumina HiSeq 1500. TCRdb itself trimmed the public reads at Q25 with fastp, ran MiXCR and retained productive beta chains. Each record represents a unique CDR3 protein, reported with the most common genes and DNA among its rows. For this sample the table gives around 450,000 distinct CDR3 sequences, of which about 10% were detected only once. Jointly, the top ten make up about 10% of the sample. The sequenced sample was PBMCs. The receptors were gathered from a human donor in good health (CMV status not recorded). Some clones in this sample may be carry-over from other donors' samples.

This clonotype was counted many times. V usage is TRBV28 and J usage is TRBJ2-7; perhaps D is TRBD1 or TRBD2 (6 bases each). From germline, CDR1 is MDHEN and CDR2 SYDVKM. CDR3 length equals 15 residues. The V end lost 8 bases, the J end lost 2 bases, and 19 bases lay between the germline ends. CDR3 protein: CASRPPGGPPYEQYF. CDR3 bases: TGTGCCAGCCGACCCCCCGGGGGCCCTCCCTACGAGCAGTACTTC. Together with reference TRBV28 and TRBJ2-7, the CDR3 gives the full variable domain: DVKVTQSSRYLVKRTGEKVFLECVQDMDHENMFWYRQDPGLGLRLIYFSYDVKMKEKGDIPEGYSVSREKKERFSLILESASTNQTSMYLCASRPPGGPPYEQYFGPGTRLTVT.

This clonotype was seen at least ten times. The V gene is TRBV7-9, the J gene TRBJ2-1; 11 nucleotides match TRBD2. Per germline, CDR1 SEHNR and CDR2 FQNEAQ (reference sequence). J lost 4 bases, V lost 5 bases, and 7 bases had no gene match. The CDR3 consists of 16 residues. The CDR3 reads CASSPRLAGIYNEQFF. The CDR3 DNA sequence: TGTGCCAGCAGCCCTAGACTAGCGGGAATATACAATGAGCAGTTCTTC.

V gene TRBV7-9 combines with J gene TRBJ2-2; D perhaps matches TRBD1 (5 bases). The CDR3 extends over 16 amino acids. The germline CDR1 and CDR2 sequences are SEHNR and FQNEAQ (reference sequence). Trimming left V 1 base short and J 1 base short, with 10 bases between. The CDR3 here is CASSLDRRRNTGELFF. CDR3 bases: TGTGCCAGCAGCTTAGACAGGCGAAGGAACACCGGGGAGCTGTTTTTT.

This clonotype has at least ten counts. The chain recombines TRBV5-6 with TRBJ2-1, with 8 bases that match TRBD1. Germline CDR1 SGHDT, CDR2 YYEEEE. The CDR3 covers 19 residues. The junction had 12 bases not matched to a gene; V was cut back by 0 bases and J by 1 base. The CDR3: CASSLDRGNHLFSYNEQFF. As DNA, the CDR3 is TGTGCCAGCAGCTTGGACAGGGGGAATCATCTCTTTTCCTACAATGAGCAGTTCTTC.

The V call is TRBV9, the J call TRBJ2-1, with D unresolved. The germline gives CDR1 SGDLS, CDR2 YYNGEE. The V and J ends lost 0 bases and 9 bases respectively, with 7 bases between them. The CDR3 totals 12 residues. Here the CDR3 reads CASSVEAGEQFF. The DNA for the CDR3 is TGTGCCAGCAGCGTAGAAGCAGGTGAGCAGTTCTTC.

This clonotype appeared many times. The rearrangement joins TRBV7-2 to TRBJ2-1; TRBD2 aligns across 7 bases. Germline loops: CDR1 SGHTA, CDR2 FQGNSA. V shed 5 bases, J shed 3 bases, and the junction held 10 bases outside the gene matches. The CDR3 runs to 16 residues. CDR3 nucleotide sequence: TGTGCCAGCAGCCCCGGAGGGAGGGCCCTCTACAATGAGCAGTTCTTC. Amino acid sequence: CASSPGGRALYNEQFF.

This clonotype was observed many times. This sequence joins TRBV20-1 and TRBJ1-4; D remains ambiguous. The ends were cut back, 0 bases at V and 8 bases at J, with 13 bases in the middle. The CDR3 contains 14 residues. Germline loops: CDR1 DFQATT, CDR2 SNEGSKA (reference sequence). CDR3 DNA: TGCAGTGCTAGAGATCAAAGAGGGTTGGAAAAACTGTTTTTT. Its translation: CSARDQRGLEKLFF.

This clonotype has a count of ten or more. The chain couples TRBV6-1 to TRBJ2-1; 7 nucleotides align to TRBD2. Germline CDR1 reads MNHNS; CDR2 reads SASEGT. CDR3 length: 14 residues. With V trimmed by 6 bases and J by 6 bases, 8 bases remained unmatched. The CDR3 protein is CASSILARGNEQFF. The DNA of the CDR3 is TGTGCCAGCAGCATACTAGCGAGAGGCAATGAGCAGTTCTTC.

The chain uses TRBV3-1 and TRBJ2-7; 12 nucleotides align to TRBD2. The CDR3 loop spans 15 amino acids. The V segment lost 6 bases and the J segment 1 base; nucleotides outside the gene matches: 4. The germline CDR1 and CDR2 sequences are LGHDT and YNNKEL (reference sequence). The CDR3 sequence is CASSPTSGGSYEQYF. CDR3 coding DNA: TGTGCCAGCAGTCCGACTAGCGGGGGTTCCTACGAGCAGTACTTC.

This clonotype showed up many times. This sequence joins TRBV14 and TRBJ2-7; TRBD1 agrees at 9 bases. The CDR3 is 16 amino acids. Trimming cost V 4 bases and J 3 bases; bases outside gene matches: 10. Germline V CDR1 and CDR2: SGHDN, FVKESK. CDR3 sequence: CASSPVPGQGLYEQYF. CDR3 bases: TGTGCCAGCAGCCCGGTCCCGGGACAGGGCCTCTACGAGCAGTACTTC.

The genes are TRBV28 and TRBJ1-4; 7 bases are a match to TRBD1. CDR3 size: 16 residues. V dropped 7 bases and J dropped 2; count of bases not matched to a gene: 10. CDR1 is MDHEN, CDR2 SYDVKM, per germline. The CDR3: CASTAPGGNTNEKLFF. DNA for the CDR3: TGTGCCAGCACCGCTCCAGGGGGAAACACTAATGAAAAACTGTTTTTT.

In this sample, this clonotype turned up many times. The chain is built from TRBV6-5 and TRBJ2-5; 12 nucleotides agree with TRBD1. Germline lookup yields CDR1 MNHEY and CDR2 SVGAGI. The ends lost 5 bases at V and 4 bases at J; junction bases unmatched: 8. The CDR3 totals 16 residues. CDR3 in DNA: TGTGCCAGCAGTAAAACCGGGACAGGGGGCGTAGAGACCCAGTACTTC. Translation: CASSKTGTGGVETQYF.

This clonotype was recorded at least ten times. V usage is TRBV27 and J usage is TRBJ1-2; possible D gene TRBD1, 5 bases. The germline V and J ends were trimmed by 5 bases and 4 bases, with 11 bases remaining between them. The CDR3 covers 13 residues. Germline CDR1 MNHEY, CDR2 SMNVEV (reference sequence). CDR3 region: CASSAQGPYGYTF. In nucleotides, the CDR3 is TGTGCCAGCAGTGCCCAGGGCCCCTATGGCTACACCTTC.

This rearrangement joins TRBV29-1 to TRBJ2-6; 8 bases are shared with TRBD1. The CDR3 totals 16 residues. Germline V gives CDR1 SQVTM, CDR2 ANQGSEA. V was clipped by 6 bases and J by 2 bases; unmatched bases: 9. CDR3 sequence (DNA): TGCAGCGTCCTGACAGGGGCAGGGACTGGGGCCAACGTCCTGACTTTC. This codes for CSVLTGAGTGANVLTF.

This clonotype was counted many times. This sequence joins TRBV29-1 and TRBJ2-5; D is unresolved. V dropped 3 bases and J dropped 7 bases, with 15 bases sitting between them. The CDR3 runs 13 residues. Per the germline V gene, CDR1 is SQVTM and CDR2 is ANQGSEA. The CDR3 sequence: CSVENIRTATQYF. In DNA, the CDR3 is TGCAGCGTTGAGAATATCCGAACTGCGACCCAGTACTTC.

This clonotype occurred a few times. The gene calls are TRBV6-2 or TRBV6-3 and TRBJ2-7; 9 bases map to TRBD2. There are 14 residues in the CDR3. Looked up from germline, CDR1 is MNHEY and CDR2 is SVGEGT. Trimming removed 6 bases from V and 3 bases from J; junction bases left unmatched: 6. The CDR3, as DNA: TGTGCCAGCAGAATCAGCGGGGGGTTCTACGAGCAGTACTTC. Translated, it gives CASRISGGFYEQYF.